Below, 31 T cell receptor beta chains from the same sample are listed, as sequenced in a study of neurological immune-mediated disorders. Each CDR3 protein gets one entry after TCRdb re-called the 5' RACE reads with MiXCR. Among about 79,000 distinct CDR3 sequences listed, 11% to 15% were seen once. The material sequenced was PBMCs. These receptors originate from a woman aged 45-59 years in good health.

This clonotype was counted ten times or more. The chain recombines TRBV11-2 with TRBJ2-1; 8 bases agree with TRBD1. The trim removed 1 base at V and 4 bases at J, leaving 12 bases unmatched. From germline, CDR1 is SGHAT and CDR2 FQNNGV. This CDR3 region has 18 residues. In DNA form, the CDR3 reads TGTGCCAGCAGCTTAGTAGTGTCCGGGACAGGATCATACAATGAGCAGTTCTTC. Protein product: CASSLVVSGTGSYNEQFF.

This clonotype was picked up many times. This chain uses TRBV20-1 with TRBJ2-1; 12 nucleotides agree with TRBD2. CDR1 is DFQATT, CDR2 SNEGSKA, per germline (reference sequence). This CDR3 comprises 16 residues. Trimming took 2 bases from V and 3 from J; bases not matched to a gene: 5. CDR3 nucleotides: TGCAGTGCTAGAACCGGGACTAGCGGGCGCTACAATGAGCAGTTCTTC. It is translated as CSARTGTSGRYNEQFF.

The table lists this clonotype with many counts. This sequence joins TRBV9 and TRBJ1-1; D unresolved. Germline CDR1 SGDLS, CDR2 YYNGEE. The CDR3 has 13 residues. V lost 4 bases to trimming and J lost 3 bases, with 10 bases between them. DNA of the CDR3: TGTGCCAGCAGCTTTTCAGGAGACACTGAAGCTTTCTTT. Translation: CASSFSGDTEAFF.

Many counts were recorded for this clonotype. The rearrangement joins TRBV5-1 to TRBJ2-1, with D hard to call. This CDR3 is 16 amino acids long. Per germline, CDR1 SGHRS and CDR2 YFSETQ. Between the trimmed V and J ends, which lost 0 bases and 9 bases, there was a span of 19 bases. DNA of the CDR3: TGCGCCAGCAGCTTGGGGATTTGGGGTTTAGAAGGTGAGCAGTTCTTC. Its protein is CASSLGIWGLEGEQFF.

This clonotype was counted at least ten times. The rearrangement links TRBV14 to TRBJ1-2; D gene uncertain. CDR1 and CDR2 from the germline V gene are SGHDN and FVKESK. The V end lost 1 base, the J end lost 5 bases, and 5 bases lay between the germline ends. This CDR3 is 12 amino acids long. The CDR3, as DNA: TGTGCCAGCAGCCAAGTGGGGTATGGCTACACCTTC. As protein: CASSQVGYGYTF.

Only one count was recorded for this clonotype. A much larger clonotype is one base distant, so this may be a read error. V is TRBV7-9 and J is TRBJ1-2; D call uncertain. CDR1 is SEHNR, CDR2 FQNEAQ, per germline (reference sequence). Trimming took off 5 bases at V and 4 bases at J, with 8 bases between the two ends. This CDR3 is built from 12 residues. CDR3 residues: CASSLMVYGYTF. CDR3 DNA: TGTGCCAGCAGCCTGATGGTCTATGGCTACACCTTC.

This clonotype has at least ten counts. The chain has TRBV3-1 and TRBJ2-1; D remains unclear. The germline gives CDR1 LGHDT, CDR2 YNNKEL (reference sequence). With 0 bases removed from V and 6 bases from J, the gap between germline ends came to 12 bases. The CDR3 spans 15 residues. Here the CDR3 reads CASSQEQRRGNEQFF. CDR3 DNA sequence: TGTGCCAGCAGCCAAGAGCAAAGGCGCGGCAATGAGCAGTTCTTC.

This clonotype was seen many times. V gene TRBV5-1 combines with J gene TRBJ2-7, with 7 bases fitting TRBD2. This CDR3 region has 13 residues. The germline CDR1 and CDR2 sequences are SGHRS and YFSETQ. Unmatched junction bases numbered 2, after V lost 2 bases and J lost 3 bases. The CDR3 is CASSFPGGYEQYF. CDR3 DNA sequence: TGCGCCAGCAGCTTTCCGGGGGGCTACGAGCAGTACTTC.

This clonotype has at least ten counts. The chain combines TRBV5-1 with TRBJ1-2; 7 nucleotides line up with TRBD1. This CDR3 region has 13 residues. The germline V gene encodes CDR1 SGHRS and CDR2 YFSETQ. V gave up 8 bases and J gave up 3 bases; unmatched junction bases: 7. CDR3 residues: CASKRQGDYGYTF. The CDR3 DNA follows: TGCGCCAGTAAACGACAGGGTGACTATGGCTACACCTTC.

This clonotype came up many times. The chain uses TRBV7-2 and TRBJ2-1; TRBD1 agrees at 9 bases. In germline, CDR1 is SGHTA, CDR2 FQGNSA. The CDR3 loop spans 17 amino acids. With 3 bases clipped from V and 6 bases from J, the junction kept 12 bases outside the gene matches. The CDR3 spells CASSLFNVGTGSNEQFF. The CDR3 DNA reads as TGTGCCAGCAGCTTGTTCAACGTCGGGACAGGGAGCAATGAGCAGTTCTTC. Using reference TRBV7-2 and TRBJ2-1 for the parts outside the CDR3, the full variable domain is GAGVSQSPSNKVTEKGKDVELRCDPISGHTALYWYRQSLGQGLEFLIYFQGNSAPDKSGLPSDRFSAERTGGSVSTLTIQRTQQEDSAVYLCASSLFNVGTGSNEQFFGPGTRLTVL.

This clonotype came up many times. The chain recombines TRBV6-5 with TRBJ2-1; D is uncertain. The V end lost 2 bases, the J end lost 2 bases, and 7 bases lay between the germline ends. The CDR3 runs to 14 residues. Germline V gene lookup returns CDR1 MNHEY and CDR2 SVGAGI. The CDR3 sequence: CASSYLGTYNEQFF. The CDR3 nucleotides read TGTGCCAGCAGTTACCTCGGAACCTACAATGAGCAGTTCTTC.

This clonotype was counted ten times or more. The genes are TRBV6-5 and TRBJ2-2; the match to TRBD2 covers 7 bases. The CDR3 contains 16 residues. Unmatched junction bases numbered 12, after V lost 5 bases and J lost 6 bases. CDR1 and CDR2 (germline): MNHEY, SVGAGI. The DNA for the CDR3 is TGTGCCAGCAGTCCTCTAGCGGTCTCGGTCCCCGGGGAGCTGTTTTTT. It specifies CASSPLAVSVPGELFF.

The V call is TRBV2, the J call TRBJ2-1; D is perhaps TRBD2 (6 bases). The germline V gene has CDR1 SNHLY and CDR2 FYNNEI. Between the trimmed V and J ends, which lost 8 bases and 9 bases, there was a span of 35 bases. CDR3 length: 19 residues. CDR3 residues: CASAGRDSANRQRYREQFF. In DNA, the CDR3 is TGTGCCAGCGCCGGTCGGGACTCCGCTAACCGACAAAGATATCGTGAGCAGTTCTTC.

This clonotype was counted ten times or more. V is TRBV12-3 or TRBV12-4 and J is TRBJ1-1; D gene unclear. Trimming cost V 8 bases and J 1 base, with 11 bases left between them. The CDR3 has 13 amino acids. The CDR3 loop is CASWRERNTEAFF. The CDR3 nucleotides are TGTGCCAGCTGGAGGGAGCGGAACACTGAAGCTTTCTTT.

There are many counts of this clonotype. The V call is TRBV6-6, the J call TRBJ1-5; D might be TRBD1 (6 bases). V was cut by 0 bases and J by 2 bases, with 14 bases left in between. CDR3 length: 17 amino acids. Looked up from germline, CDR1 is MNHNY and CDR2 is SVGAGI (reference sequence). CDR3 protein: CASSYSILGGGNQPQHF. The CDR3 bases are TGTGCCAGCAGTTACTCCATCTTAGGGGGGGGCAATCAGCCCCAGCATTTT.

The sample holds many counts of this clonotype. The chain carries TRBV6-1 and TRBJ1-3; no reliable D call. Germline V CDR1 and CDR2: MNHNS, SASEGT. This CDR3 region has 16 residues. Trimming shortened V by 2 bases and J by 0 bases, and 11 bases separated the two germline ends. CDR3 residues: CASSEQPTLSGNTIYF. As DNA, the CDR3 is TGTGCCAGCAGTGAACAACCGACCCTCTCTGGAAACACCATATATTTT.

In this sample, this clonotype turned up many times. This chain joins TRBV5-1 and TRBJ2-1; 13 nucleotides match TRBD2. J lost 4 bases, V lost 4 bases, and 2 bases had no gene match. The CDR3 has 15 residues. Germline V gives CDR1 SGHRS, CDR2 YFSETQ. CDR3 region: CASSAGLAGYNEQFF. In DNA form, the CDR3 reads TGCGCCAGCAGCGCGGGACTAGCGGGGTACAATGAGCAGTTCTTC.

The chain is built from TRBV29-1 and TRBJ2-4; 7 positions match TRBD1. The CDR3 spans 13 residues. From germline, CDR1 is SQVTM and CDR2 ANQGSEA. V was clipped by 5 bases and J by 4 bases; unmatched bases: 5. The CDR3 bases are TGCAGCGTTCTTTTACAGGGGAAAAACATTCAGTACTTC. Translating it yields CSVLLQGKNIQYF.

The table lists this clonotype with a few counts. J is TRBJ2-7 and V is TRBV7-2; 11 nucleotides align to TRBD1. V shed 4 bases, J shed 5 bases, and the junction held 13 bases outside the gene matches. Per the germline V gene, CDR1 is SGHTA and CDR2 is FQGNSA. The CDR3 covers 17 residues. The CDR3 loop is CASSSRSGQGAPHEQYF. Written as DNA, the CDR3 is TGTGCCAGCAGCTCCCGTAGCGGACAGGGGGCCCCCCACGAGCAGTACTTC.

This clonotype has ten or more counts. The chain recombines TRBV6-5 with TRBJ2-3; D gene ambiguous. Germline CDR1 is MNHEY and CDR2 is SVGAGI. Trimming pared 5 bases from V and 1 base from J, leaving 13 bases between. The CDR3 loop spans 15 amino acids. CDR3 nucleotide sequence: TGTGCCAGCAGTCACGACACGATTCGCACAGATACGCAGTATTTT. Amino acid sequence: CASSHDTIRTDTQYF.

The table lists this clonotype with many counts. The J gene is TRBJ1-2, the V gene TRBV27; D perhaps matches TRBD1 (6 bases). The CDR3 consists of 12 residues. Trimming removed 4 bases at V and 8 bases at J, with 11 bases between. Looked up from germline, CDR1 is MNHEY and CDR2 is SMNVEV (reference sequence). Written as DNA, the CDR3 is TGTGCCAGCAGTTCCAATCAGGGGGGCTACACCTTC. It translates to CASSSNQGGYTF.

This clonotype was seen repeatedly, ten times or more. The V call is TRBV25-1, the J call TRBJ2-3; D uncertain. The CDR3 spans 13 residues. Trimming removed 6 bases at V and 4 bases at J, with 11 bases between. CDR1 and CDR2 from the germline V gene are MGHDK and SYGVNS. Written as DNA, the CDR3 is TGTGCCAGCAGGCCCCGTACGGCAGATACGCAGTATTTT. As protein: CASRPRTADTQYF.

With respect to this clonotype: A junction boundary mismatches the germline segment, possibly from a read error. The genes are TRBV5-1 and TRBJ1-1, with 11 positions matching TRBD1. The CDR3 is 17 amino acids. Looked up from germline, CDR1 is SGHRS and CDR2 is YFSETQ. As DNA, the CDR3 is TGCGCCAGCAGCGCAAGGACAGGGGGCTTCTTAGGGACTGTAGCTTTCTTT. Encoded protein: CASSARTGGFLGTVAFF.

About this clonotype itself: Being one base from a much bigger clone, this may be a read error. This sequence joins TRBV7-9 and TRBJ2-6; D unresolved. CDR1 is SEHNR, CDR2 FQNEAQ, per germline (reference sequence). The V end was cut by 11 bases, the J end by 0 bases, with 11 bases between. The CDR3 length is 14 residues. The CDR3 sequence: CASRVASGANVLTF. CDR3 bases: TGTGCCTCGCGAGTCGCCTCTGGGGCCAACGTCCTGACTTTC.

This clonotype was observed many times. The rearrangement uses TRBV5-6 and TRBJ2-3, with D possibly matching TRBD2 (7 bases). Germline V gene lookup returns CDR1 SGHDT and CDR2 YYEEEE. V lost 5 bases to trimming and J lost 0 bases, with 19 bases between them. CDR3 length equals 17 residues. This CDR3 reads CASRMGRRGPSTDTQYF. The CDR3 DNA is TGTGCCAGCAGAATGGGGAGGCGGGGGCCGAGCACAGATACGCAGTATTTT.

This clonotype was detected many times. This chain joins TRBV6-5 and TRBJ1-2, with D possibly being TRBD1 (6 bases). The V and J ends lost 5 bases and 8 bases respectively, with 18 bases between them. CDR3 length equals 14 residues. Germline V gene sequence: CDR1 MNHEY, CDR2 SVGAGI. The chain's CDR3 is CASSKRTGRGGYTF. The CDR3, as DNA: TGTGCCAGCAGTAAGAGAACAGGGAGGGGCGGCTACACCTTC.

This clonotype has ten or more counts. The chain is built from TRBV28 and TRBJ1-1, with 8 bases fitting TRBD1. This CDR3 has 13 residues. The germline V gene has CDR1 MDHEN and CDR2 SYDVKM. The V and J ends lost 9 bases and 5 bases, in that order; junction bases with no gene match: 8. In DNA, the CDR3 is TGTGCCAGTTTCGCAGGGGGCAGAACTGAAGCTTTCTTT. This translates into CASFAGGRTEAFF.

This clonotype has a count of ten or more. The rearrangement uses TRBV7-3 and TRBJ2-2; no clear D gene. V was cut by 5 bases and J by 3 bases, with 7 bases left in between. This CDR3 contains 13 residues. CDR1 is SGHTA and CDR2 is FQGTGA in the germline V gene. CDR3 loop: CASSPLHTGELFF. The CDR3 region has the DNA TGTGCCAGCAGCCCCCTTCACACCGGGGAGCTGTTTTTT.

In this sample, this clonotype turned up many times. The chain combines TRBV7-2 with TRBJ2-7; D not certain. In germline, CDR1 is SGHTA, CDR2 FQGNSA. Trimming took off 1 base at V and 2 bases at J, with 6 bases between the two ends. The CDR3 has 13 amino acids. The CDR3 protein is CASSLVGAYEQYF. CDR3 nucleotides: TGTGCCAGCAGCTTAGTTGGGGCCTACGAGCAGTACTTC.

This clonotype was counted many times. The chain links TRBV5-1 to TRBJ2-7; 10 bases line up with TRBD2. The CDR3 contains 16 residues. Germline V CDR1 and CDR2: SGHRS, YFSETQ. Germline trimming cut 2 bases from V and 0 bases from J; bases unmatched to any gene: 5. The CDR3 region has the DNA TGCGCCAGCAGCTTCGGTCCTAGCGGGGGCTCCTACGAGCAGTACTTC. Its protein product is CASSFGPSGGSYEQYF.

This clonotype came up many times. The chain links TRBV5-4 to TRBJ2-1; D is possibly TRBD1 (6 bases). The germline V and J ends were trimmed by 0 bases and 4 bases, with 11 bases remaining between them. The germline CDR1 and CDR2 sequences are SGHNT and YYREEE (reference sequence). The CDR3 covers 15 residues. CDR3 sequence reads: CASSLGPTGYNEQFF. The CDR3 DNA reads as TGTGCCAGCAGCTTGGGCCCCACAGGGTACAATGAGCAGTTCTTC.